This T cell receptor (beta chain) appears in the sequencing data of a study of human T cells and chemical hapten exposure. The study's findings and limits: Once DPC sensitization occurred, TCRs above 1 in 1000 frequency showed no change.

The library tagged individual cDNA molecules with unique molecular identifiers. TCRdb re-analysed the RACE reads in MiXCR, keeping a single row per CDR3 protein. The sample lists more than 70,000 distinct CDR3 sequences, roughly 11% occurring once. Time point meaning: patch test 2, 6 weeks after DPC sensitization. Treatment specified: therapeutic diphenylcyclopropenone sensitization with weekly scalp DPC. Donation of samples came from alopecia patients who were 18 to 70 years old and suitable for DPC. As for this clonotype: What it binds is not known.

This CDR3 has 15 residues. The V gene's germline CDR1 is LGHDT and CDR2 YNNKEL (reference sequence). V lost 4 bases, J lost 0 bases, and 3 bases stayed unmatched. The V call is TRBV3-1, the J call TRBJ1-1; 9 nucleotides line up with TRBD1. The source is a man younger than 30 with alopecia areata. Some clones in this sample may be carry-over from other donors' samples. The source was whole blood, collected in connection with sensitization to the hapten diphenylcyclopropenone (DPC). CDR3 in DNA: TGTGCCAGCAGCCGGGACAGGGCCATGAACACTGAAGCTTTCTTT. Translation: CASSRDRAMNTEAFF.